This T cell receptor beta chain was identified during a study of control samples from healthy donors and cancer patients. The data were produced by immunoSEQ multiplex PCR, yet TCRdb's version contains in-frame clones alone and is incomplete. The sample includes 90,000 to 150,000 clones, roughly 90% of them seen just once. By sample fraction, this clone is medium-sized. The clonotype comes from a woman between 18 and 29 years old in good health. Sequencing used blood.

This chain's CDR3 is CASAPFSGRAGVQETQYF. In DNA, the CDR3 is TGTGCTAGTGCCCCATTTAGCGGGAGGGCCGGGGTACAAGAGACCCAGTACTTC. The chain carries TRBV12-5 and TRBJ2-5; 11 bases align to TRBD2. The V segment lost 7 bases and the J segment 2 bases; nucleotides outside the gene matches: 15. The CDR3 spans 18 residues. CDR1 and CDR2 (germline): LGHNT, FRNRAP.